This TCR beta chain was recovered during a study of shared clonotypes between healthy human individuals (dated by TCRdb to about 2020). In terms of the full investigation: The cohort comprised a couple of women and three men aged 18 to 49 years. To estimate repertoire size and how much clonotypes are shared between individuals, the study performed deep sequencing of blood TCR repertoires from about 5 healthy adults. For each donor, CD4 naive and CD4 memory were each run on three plates, CD8 naive on two plates, and CD8 memory on one plate. Each donor's leukapheresis produced roughly between roughly 0.85 and 9 billion PBMCs. To increase sequencing depth and limit assay-specific biases, TCR repertoire library preparation and sequencing were carried out by different laboratories using diverse techniques.

V is pared back by 3 bases and J by 3 bases, with 11 bases lying between the germline termini. The germline V gene gives CDR1 as MGHRA and CDR2 as YSYEKL. The CDR3 runs 15 amino acids, cysteine and phenylalanine included. Only the CDR3 portion is preserved as DNA: 45 bases, with reading frame beginning at the first base. Points on this clone: The antigen it binds to is not known. Qualities for individual bases were not recorded, and no much larger clone is one base off.

Using the deep immunoSEQ assay, multiplex PCR amplified TCR CDR3 regions from genomic DNA. For each cell subset, the extracted genomic DNA was distributed evenly across all wells of several immunoSEQ 96-well plates, and each plate served as one replicate. For sorted subsets, about 200 ng genomic DNA, equal to about 30,000 T cell genomes, was loaded into each replicate PCR. Purified libraries were measured with a Qubit 3.0 fluorometer, size-checked on a Bioanalyzer 2100, and measured again with the KAPA Library Quantification kit. Every immunoSEQ 96-well plate was sequenced on a dedicated single-read 150-cycle Illumina NextSeq 550 flow cell. Concerning the study's data processing: Because the immunoSEQ output included only junctional sequences and no quality scores, the filtering could not be the same as the filtering used for full-length reads. To assign V/J genes and CDR3, sequences were annotated against IMGT germline references using PyIR, a Python wrapper for IgBLAST v1.9. Reads were removed for weak V/J assignments (E-value above 1e-6), missing CDR3, stop codons, out-of-frame junctions, or ambiguous translated residues. V3J clonotypes were defined by identical inferred V gene, J gene, and CDR3 amino acid sequence. The percentage overlap between two repertoires was calculated by dividing the number of shared unique clonotypes by the size of the smaller repertoire. Repertoire richness was assessed with RTK rarefaction, the Chao1 estimator, and Recon v2.1 estimates of unobserved clonotypes. For all TCRbeta clonotypes obtained by the gDNA method from a handful of donors, generation probabilities were computed with OLGA. This immuneACCESS table, as held by TCRdb, lists in-frame sequences with V and J called but not all clones. Of the missing ones, under half trace to an unresolved V gene in checked studies; the others have no known cause. The V and J calls and clone size are taken from that table; D and trimming were inferred from the DNA. The sample data list about 2 million clones, and around 96% of these were observed just once. The ten largest account for around 1.1% of the sample.

Study-level results and caveats: Across a handful of donors, about 5.2% of naive CD4, approximately 3.6% of naive CD8, approximately 2.5% of memory CD4, and about 0.44% of memory CD8 clonotypes were shared. Higher generation probabilities were observed for clonotypes shared by all four sorted-subset donors than for non-shared clonotypes. Sampling was restricted to blood, and TCR repertoires in tissue are likely to differ from TCR repertoires in blood. The small number of donors limited the genetic and exposure-history diversity represented. Pairwise subsampling indicated that sequencing depth was expected to affect the degree of clonotype sharing among donors. Even with the large sequencing depth, rarefaction of the sorted-subset datasets indicated that sequencing was incomplete. Naive subsets generally had larger estimated clonotype richness than memory subsets did.

CD8 naive samples were CD45RO-negative cells positively selected for CCR7, giving a CD45RA+CCR7+ population that excluded TemRA cells. Donors were healthy HIV-negative adults with no recently reported acute infections or vaccinations. All donors were Caucasian adults living in Nashville, Tennessee, USA. After blood collection by leukapheresis, PBMCs were isolated using Ficoll-Histopaque density gradient centrifugation and then cryopreserved in the vapor phase of liquid nitrogen. Analytical flow cytometry was used to check the purity and quantity of each magnetically sorted T cell population. Genomic DNA was isolated from each sorted fraction and quantified by UV absorbance on a Nanodrop 2000c.

The specimen was naive CD8+ T cells sorted from blood. In light of the paper, this sample's cell subset or site label describes: CD45RA+CCR7+. The sequence was collected from a man aged 18 to 30 in good health. The V and J segments used are TRBV4-1 and TRBJ1-4; the D region possibly corresponds to TRBD1 (6 bases align). DNA sequence: TGCGCCAGCAGCCAGAGACAGGCCCCTAATGAAAAACTGTTTTTT. It translates as CASSQRQAPNEKLFF.